Each of the 22 T cell receptor beta chains below was sequenced from the same sample in a study of preoperative IRX-2 immunotherapy in early breast cancer. The assay was immunoSEQ multiplex PCR, and TCRdb's table has in-frame clones only and misses some. Of about 23,000 clones detected, 85% to 90% appear once; the ten largest clones hold roughly 9%. Treatment of the sample: preoperative locoregional IRX-2 cytokine immunotherapy. The sample in question was tumor tissue, obtained after IRX-2 immunotherapy. These receptors originate from a human donor with breast cancer.

Worth noting for this clone: The junction does not match germline at one end; this may be a read error. The DNA of the CDR3 is TGCGCGGTAGGACAGAACACCGGGGAGCTGTTTTTT. Its protein product is CAVGQNTGELFF. The chain is built from TRBV6-5 and TRBJ2-2, with a possible D match to TRBD1 (5 bases). The CDR3 contains 12 residues. Per the germline V gene, CDR1 is MNHEY and CDR2 is SVGAGI.

This chain links TRBV7-9 with TRBJ1-5; 7 bases align to TRBD1. V dropped 4 bases and J dropped 6; count of bases not matched to a gene: 3. Germline CDR1 is SEHNR and CDR2 is FQNEAQ (reference sequence). This CDR3 comprises 13 residues. CDR3 in amino acids: CASSWDSGQPQHF. In DNA form, the CDR3 reads TGTGCCAGCAGCTGGGACAGTGGTCAGCCCCAGCATTTT.

This clone was counted only a few times. The chain has TRBV9 and TRBJ2-1; tentative D call: TRBD2 (5 bases). The CDR3 covers 14 residues. V lost 2 bases and J lost 4, with 10 bases in between. Germline V gene lookup returns CDR1 SGDLS and CDR2 YYNGEE. The CDR3 region is CASSVLLGYNEQFF. CDR3 nucleotide sequence: TGTGCCAGCAGCGTCTTACTAGGATACAATGAGCAGTTCTTC.

This chain connects TRBV5-4 to TRBJ2-1; D may be TRBD1 or TRBD2 (6 bases each). Trimming removed 0 bases from V and 6 bases from J, with 19 bases in between. Germline lookup yields CDR1 SGHNT and CDR2 YYREEE (reference sequence). The CDR3 loop spans 17 amino acids. The CDR3 DNA follows: TGTGCCAGCAGCTTGGCCTCTAGCGTGATCAGGGGCAATGAGCAGTTCTTC. Encoded protein: CASSLASSVIRGNEQFF. Drawing the rest from reference TRBV5-4 and TRBJ2-1, the complete variable domain is ETGVTQSPTHLIKTRGQQVTLRCSSQSGHNTVSWYQQALGQGPQFIFQYYREEENGRGNFPPRFSGLQFPNYSSELNVNALELDDSALYLCASSLASSVIRGNEQFFGPGTRLTVL.

The rearrangement uses TRBV19 and TRBJ1-1; no clear D. V lost 4 bases and J lost 1, with 10 bases in between. Germline V gives CDR1 LNHDA, CDR2 SQIVND (reference sequence). The CDR3 loop spans 14 amino acids. CDR3 nucleotides: TGTGCCAGTAGTACCCGGAGAGGGAACACTGAAGCTTTCTTT. Its translation: CASSTRRGNTEAFF.

The genes are TRBV28 and TRBJ2-7, with D perhaps matching TRBD1 or TRBD2 (6 bases each). V was pared by 4 bases and J by 13 bases, with 14 bases between. The CDR3 has 11 residues. CDR1 and CDR2 (germline): MDHEN, SYDVKM. The CDR3 reads CASSSGRGPYF. The CDR3 DNA reads as TGTGCCAGCAGTTCGGGCCGGGGGCCATACTTC.

The CDR3 sequence: CAKQAQGVSNQPQHF. As DNA, the CDR3 is TGTGCCAAGCAGGCACAGGGGGTTAGCAATCAGCCCCAGCATTTT. The chain couples TRBV21-1 to TRBJ1-5; TRBD1, as called in the table, went unchecked against the DNA. TRBV21-1 is designated a pseudogene. This CDR3 comprises 15 residues.

In its sample, this clone was seen once. The rearrangement joins TRBV10-3 to TRBJ1-5; the D gene is possibly TRBD1 (5 bases). CDR3 length: 13 residues. CDR1 is ENHRY, CDR2 SYGVKD, per germline. The V end was cut by 6 bases, the J end by 4 bases, with 10 bases between. The CDR3 sequence is CAIRRDGNQPQHF. The CDR3, as DNA: TGTGCCATCAGACGGGACGGGAATCAGCCCCAGCATTTT.

This clone showed up just once. The J gene is TRBJ2-3, the V gene TRBV5-1; 7 nucleotides match TRBD2. CDR3 length equals 15 residues. Germline loops: CDR1 SGHRS, CDR2 YFSETQ. V lost 0 bases and J lost 2; bases outside the gene matches: 3. CDR3 bases: TGCGCCAGCAGCTTGGAGCTAGCGGTCACAGATACGCAGTATTTT. Translated, it gives CASSLELAVTDTQYF.

The chain carries TRBV7-9 and TRBJ2-7; D is unresolved. Germline values: CDR1 SEHNR, CDR2 FQNEAQ (reference sequence). Trimming pared 0 bases from V and 3 bases from J, leaving 6 bases between. CDR3 length equals 13 residues. The CDR3 nucleotides read TGTGCCAGCAGCTTAGCAATCAACTACGAGCAGTACTTC. It yields the protein CASSLAINYEQYF.

The rearrangement links TRBV12-5 to TRBJ1-2; TRBD1 matches at 10 bases. The CDR3 is made up of 18 amino acids. V shed 5 bases and J 5 bases; nucleotides not matched to a gene: 17. Germline loops: CDR1 LGHNT, CDR2 FRNRAP. CDR3 residues: CASGPTLTGQGVDYGYTF. The CDR3 region has the DNA TGTGCTAGTGGTCCCACCCTTACAGGACAGGGGGTAGATTATGGCTACACCTTC.

This sequence joins TRBV18 and TRBJ2-3; 9 positions agree with TRBD1. V trimming: 6 bases; J trimming: 4 bases; junction bases outside the gene matches: 5. Germline V gives CDR1 KGHSH, CDR2 LQKENI. This CDR3 comprises 14 residues. In DNA form, the CDR3 reads TGTGCCAGCTCTCCGGGACAGGGAGCAGATACGCAGTATTTT. Translation: CASSPGQGADTQYF.

The chain has TRBV5-6 and TRBJ1-2, with D maybe TRBD1 (5 bases). This CDR3 has 16 amino acids. Looked up from germline, CDR1 is SGHDT and CDR2 is YYEEEE. V lost 3 bases and J 4 bases, leaving 19 bases between the germline ends. CDR3 residues: CASSSGQGWRGYGYTF. The CDR3 nucleotides are TGTGCCAGCAGCTCTGGGCAGGGTTGGCGTGGCTATGGCTACACCTTC.

The rearrangement links TRBV19 to TRBJ2-5; tentatively, D is TRBD1 or TRBD2 (5 bases each). The CDR3 consists of 13 residues. The germline CDR1 and CDR2 sequences are LNHDA and SQIVND (reference sequence). Trimming pared 9 bases from V and 4 bases from J, leaving 15 bases between. CDR3 DNA: TGTGCCAGCCGGGGCCTCCAGGGAGAGACCCAGTACTTC. Translation gives CASRGLQGETQYF.

The J gene is TRBJ1-2, the V gene TRBV19; unclear D gene. V lost 6 bases to trimming and J lost 7 bases, with 9 bases between them. The V gene's germline CDR1 is LNHDA and CDR2 SQIVND (reference sequence). The CDR3 is 11 residues long. The chain's CDR3 is CASRDLPGYTF. Written as DNA, the CDR3 is TGTGCCAGTAGGGACTTGCCTGGCTACACCTTC.

V is TRBV6-4 and J is TRBJ2-3; D is ambiguous. Trimming removed 4 bases from V and 4 bases from J, with 9 bases in between. The germline V gene encodes CDR1 MRHNA and CDR2 SNTAGT. The CDR3 loop spans 13 amino acids. This CDR3 reads CASSGDWADTQYF. DNA for the CDR3: TGTGCCAGCAGTGGTGATTGGGCAGATACGCAGTATTTT.

In this sample, this clone turned up once. The rearrangement links TRBV19 to TRBJ1-5, with D possibly TRBD1 on 5 matching bases. This CDR3 region has 16 residues. CDR1 and CDR2 from the germline V gene are LNHDA and SQIVND (reference sequence). Trimming removed 5 bases at V and 0 bases at J, with 14 bases between. The CDR3 DNA follows: TGTGCCAGTAGTGTAGGCAGGGCCGATAGCAATCAGCCCCAGCATTTT. It is translated as CASSVGRADSNQPQHF.

The V call is TRBV2, the J call TRBJ1-2; weak D call: TRBD1 (5 bases). V lost 10 bases and J 0 bases, leaving 12 bases between the germline ends. Germline CDR1 SNHLY, CDR2 FYNNEI. This CDR3 has 13 amino acids. CDR3 sequence reads: CAKRQPTNYGYTF. CDR3 nucleotide sequence: TGTGCCAAGCGACAGCCCACTAACTATGGCTACACCTTC.

The chain has TRBV5-1 and TRBJ2-1; 9 positions match TRBD2. CDR1 SGHRS and CDR2 YFSETQ come from the germline V gene. The CDR3 length is 16 residues. The J segment lost 3 bases and the V segment lost 0 bases, leaving 4 bases of the junction unmatched. In DNA, the CDR3 is TGCGCCAGCAGCTTGGCAGCGGGAGGCCTCTACAATGAGCAGTTCTTC. It is translated as CASSLAAGGLYNEQFF.

V usage is TRBV4-2 and J usage is TRBJ2-7; D is undetermined. The V end lost 5 bases, the J end lost 2 bases, and 7 bases lay between the germline ends. Germline V gene data show CDR1 as LGHNA and CDR2 as YNFKEQ. The CDR3 is 12 residues long. CDR3 loop: CASSGAAYEQYF. CDR3 nucleotide sequence: TGTGCCAGCAGCGGTGCGGCCTACGAGCAGTACTTC.

CDR3 DNA: TGTGCCAGCAGTGCTACCCGAGGGGGGGAGGGTTATGGCTACACCTTC. Protein product: CASSATRGGEGYGYTF. The rearrangement joins TRBV25-1 to TRBJ1-2; a weak D match, TRBD1 (6 bases). The CDR3 is made up of 16 amino acids. Germline V gene data show CDR1 as MGHDK and CDR2 as SYGVNS. V was clipped by 4 bases and J by 5 bases, with 20 bases between them.

The V call is TRBV23-1, the J call TRBJ2-7; a weak D match, TRBD1 (6 bases). TRBV23-1 is given ORF status, its function remaining uncertain. V lost 0 bases to trimming and J lost 3 bases, with 18 bases between them. The CDR3 sequence is 17 residues long. CDR3 sequence (DNA): TGCGCCAGCAGTCAATCGGTCACTTTAGGGGGTAACTACGAGCAGTACTTC. This sequence encodes CASSQSVTLGGNYEQYF.